The 30 T cell receptor beta chains listed next were all sequenced from one sample in a study of shared clonotypes between healthy human individuals. This table comes from immunoSEQ multiplex PCR, and its TCRdb copy is limited to in-frame clones, with some not included. Of a few million clones in the sample, more than 80% are singletons; the top ten hold roughly 0.36%. Specimen: naive CD4+ T cells from PBMCs. Noted subset: CD45RA+ positively selected. All receptors derive from a young man in good health. Some clones in this sample may be carry-over from other donors' samples.

The CDR3 nucleotides read TGCGCCAGCAGCTTGATGGATCGATCCTACGAGCAGTACTTC. It yields the protein CASSLMDRSYEQYF. The J gene is TRBJ2-7, the V gene TRBV5-1; D is undetermined. Trimming cost V 1 base and J 1 base, with 9 bases left between them. This CDR3 is built from 14 residues. CDR1 and CDR2 (germline): SGHRS, YFSETQ. The entire variable domain, with the rest obtained from reference TRBV5-1 and TRBJ2-7, is as follows: KAGVTQTPRYLIKTRGQQVTLSCSPISGHRSVSWYQQTPGQGLQFLFEYFSETQRNKGNFPGRFSGRQFSNSRSEMNVSTLELGDSALYLCASSLMDRSYEQYFGPGTRLTVT.

As to this clone: Other DNA sequences in this sample translate to the same CDR3. The genes are TRBV9 and TRBJ2-1; the match to TRBD1 covers 7 bases. Germline values: CDR1 SGDLS, CDR2 YYNGEE. This CDR3 is built from 13 residues. After removal of 0 bases from V and 6 bases from J, the junction contained 0 bases not matched to a gene. CDR3 bases: TGTGCCAGCAGCGTAGCAGGGGGCAATGAGCAGTTCTTC. This gives the protein CASSVAGGNEQFF.

The count of this clone is one. The chain links TRBV5-1 to TRBJ1-2, with unresolved D. The CDR3 covers 15 residues. Germline CDR1 and CDR2: SGHRS and YFSETQ. V shed 0 bases and J shed 3 bases, with 12 bases lying between them. Here the CDR3 DNA reads TGCGCCAGCAGCTTGGGCCCCTTGGGTGACTATGGCTACACCTTC. Translating it yields CASSLGPLGDYGYTF.

This chain joins TRBV6-6 and TRBJ2-7, with 11 bases that match TRBD1. Germline V CDR1 and CDR2: MNHNY, SVGAGI (reference sequence). V lost 0 bases and J lost 3; bases outside the gene matches: 4. The CDR3 contains 16 residues. The CDR3 DNA is TGTGCCAGCAGTTACTCTGGACAGGGGGCTTTCTACGAGCAGTACTTC. Its protein is CASSYSGQGAFYEQYF.

The rearrangement joins TRBV28 to TRBJ2-7; D might be TRBD2 (6 bases). Trimming took 5 bases from V and 3 from J, leaving 14 bases between them. This CDR3 has 14 residues. CDR1 is MDHEN and CDR2 is SYDVKM in the germline V gene. CDR3 DNA sequence: TGTGCCAGCAGTCCCCCGTTGGGGGGCTACGAGCAGTACTTC. Protein product: CASSPPLGGYEQYF.

This chain links TRBV4-1 with TRBJ2-3, with D perhaps TRBD2 (5 bases). Germline CDR1 is MGHRA and CDR2 is YSYEKL. The CDR3 loop spans 15 amino acids. The V end was cut by 2 bases, the J end by 2 bases, with 11 bases between. Written as DNA, the CDR3 is TGCGCCAGCAGCCAACCCCCCGGGATCACAGATACGCAGTATTTT. Translation: CASSQPPGITDTQYF.

The J gene is TRBJ2-7, the V gene TRBV5-6, with D uncertain. The CDR3 spans 14 residues. V was shortened by 0 bases and J by 4 bases, with 11 bases between the two germline ends. Germline V CDR1 and CDR2: SGHDT, YYEEEE. Written as DNA, the CDR3 is TGTGCCAGCAGCTTGGCCCCGGGTGGATACGAGCAGTACTTC. Amino acids: CASSLAPGGYEQYF.

The J gene is TRBJ1-2, the V gene TRBV19, with 8 bases that match TRBD1. J lost 5 bases, V lost 7 bases, and 6 bases had no gene match. Per germline, CDR1 LNHDA and CDR2 SQIVND (reference sequence). This CDR3 contains 13 residues. The CDR3 coding sequence is TGTGCCAGTAAAGTGCAGGGGGCATATGGCTACACCTTC. This gives the protein CASKVQGAYGYTF.

V usage is TRBV4-1 and J usage is TRBJ2-3; D is unresolved. The CDR3 is 17 residues long. Germline-derived CDR1 and CDR2 are MGHRA and YSYEKL. V lost 1 base to trimming and J lost 1 base, with 15 bases between them. CDR3 sequence (DNA): TGCGCCAGCAGCCAAGTCCCACGGGTACATCGCACAGATACGCAGTATTTT. Translation: CASSQVPRVHRTDTQYF.

V is TRBV18 and J is TRBJ2-5; TRBD2 might be the D (6 bases). Germline V CDR1 and CDR2: KGHSH, LQKENI. The CDR3 has 15 residues. V was trimmed by 2 bases and J by 5 bases, leaving 15 bases between them. The CDR3 here is CASSPAGRLQETQYF. CDR3 in DNA: TGTGCCAGCTCACCAGCGGGACGGCTACAGGAGACCCAGTACTTC.

The chain joins TRBV7-9 to TRBJ1-4; the D gene is possibly TRBD1 (5 bases). CDR3 length equals 16 residues. Germline values: CDR1 SEHNR, CDR2 FQNEAQ (reference sequence). Trimming took 7 bases from V and 7 from J, leaving 22 bases between them. CDR3 in amino acids: CASTLGVRDSGEKLFF. CDR3 in DNA: TGTGCCAGCACCCTAGGGGTACGGGATTCCGGTGAAAAACTGTTTTTT.

The chain is built from TRBV4-1 and TRBJ2-3; TRBD1 is a possible D gene (6 bases). CDR3 size: 15 residues. The ends were cut back, 3 bases at V and 4 bases at J, with 14 bases in the middle. In germline, CDR1 is MGHRA, CDR2 YSYEKL. CDR3 sequence (DNA): TGCGCCAGCAGCCAGGGACAACTGCAGGCAGATACGCAGTATTTT. This sequence encodes CASSQGQLQADTQYF.

The chain combines TRBV27 with TRBJ1-4, with no clear D. Trimming stripped 3 bases from V and 2 bases from J, with 7 bases between. Germline assignment: CDR1 MNHEY and CDR2 SMNVEV (reference sequence). There are 14 residues in the CDR3. Written as DNA, the CDR3 is TGTGCCAGCAGTTTTTCGGGGACTAATGAAAAACTGTTTTTT. This sequence encodes CASSFSGTNEKLFF.

Turning to this clone: This sample includes further DNA sequences coding for the same CDR3. This chain links TRBV27 with TRBJ1-5; D remains unclear. Between the trimmed V and J ends, which lost 3 bases and 3 bases, there was a span of 9 bases. Germline CDR1 MNHEY, CDR2 SMNVEV (reference sequence). The CDR3 is 14 amino acids. The CDR3 DNA is TGTGCCAGCAGTTTGAGTAGGTCCAATCAGCCCCAGCATTTT. This encodes CASSLSRSNQPQHF.

The CDR3 protein is CASKSIGGVRETQYF. The CDR3, as DNA: TGTGCCAGCAAATCAATAGGGGGGGTACGTGAGACCCAGTACTTC. The J gene is TRBJ2-5, the V gene TRBV28, with D possibly being TRBD2 (7 bases). The CDR3 spans 15 residues. Trimming stripped 7 bases from V and 5 bases from J, with 20 bases between. CDR1 and CDR2 from the germline V gene are MDHEN and SYDVKM.

With regard to this clone: The sample carries other DNA sequences with the same CDR3. The chain employs TRBV2 and TRBJ1-5; 7 bases match TRBD1. Losses at the gene ends were 8 bases for V and 3 bases for J; bases not matched to a gene: 4. The germline V gene has CDR1 SNHLY and CDR2 FYNNEI. CDR3 size: 13 residues. CDR3: CASGGQLNQPQHF. The CDR3 region has the DNA TGTGCCAGCGGGGGACAGCTCAATCAGCCCCAGCATTTT.

The chain uses TRBV7-2 and TRBJ2-4; the match to TRBD2 covers 8 bases. Germline lookup yields CDR1 SGHTA and CDR2 FQGNSA. V lost 2 bases to trimming and J lost 1 base; unmatched junction nucleotides: 7. The CDR3 totals 17 residues. In nucleotides, the CDR3 is TGTGCCAGCAGCTTACGTCTAGAGCGGGAGGCCAAAAACATTCAGTACTTC. This codes for CASSLRLEREAKNIQYF. Complete variable domain (other parts from reference TRBV7-2 and TRBJ2-4): GAGVSQSPSNKVTEKGKDVELRCDPISGHTALYWYRQSLGQGLEFLIYFQGNSAPDKSGLPSDRFSAERTGGSVSTLTIQRTQQEDSAVYLCASSLRLEREAKNIQYFGAGTRLSVL.

In this sample, this clone turned up once. The CDR3 nucleotides read TGCGCCAGCAGCCAACTAGGGCGGGGCACAGATACGCAGTATTTT. Translated: CASSQLGRGTDTQYF. V and J are TRBV4-1 and TRBJ2-3, with D perhaps matching TRBD2 (5 bases). The CDR3 length is 15 residues. The V end was cut by 2 bases, the J end by 1 base, with 10 bases between. Germline CDR1 and CDR2: MGHRA and YSYEKL.

The rearrangement joins TRBV30 to TRBJ2-2, with D perhaps TRBD2 (6 bases). CDR1 is GTSNPN and CDR2 is SVGIG in the germline V gene (reference sequence). The CDR3 runs to 15 residues. V lost 5 bases and J 2 bases, leaving 15 bases between the germline ends. The DNA of the CDR3 is TGTGCCTGGGGCCAGCTGGGAGGAAACACCGGGGAGCTGTTTTTT. Amino acid sequence: CAWGQLGGNTGELFF.

This chain links TRBV5-1 with TRBJ2-3; 11 bases match TRBD2. CDR3 length equals 16 residues. The germline gives CDR1 SGHRS, CDR2 YFSETQ. The V gene end was trimmed by 4 bases and the J gene end by 2 bases; junction bases not matched to a gene: 6. The CDR3 here is CASSAGTSGLTDTQYF. The CDR3 DNA is TGCGCCAGCAGCGCAGGGACTAGCGGTCTCACAGATACGCAGTATTTT.

The CDR3 protein is CASSVGLEKRTQYF. The CDR3 region has the DNA TGTGCCAGCAGCGTTGGGTTAGAAAAGAGGACCCAGTACTTC. The V call is TRBV9, the J call TRBJ2-5, with D uncertain. Germline CDR1 reads SGDLS; CDR2 reads YYNGEE. There are 14 residues in the CDR3. The V and J ends lost 2 bases and 7 bases respectively, with 15 bases between them.

This clone is a singleton in its sample. The genes are TRBV7-4 and TRBJ2-2; tentative D call: TRBD2 (6 bases). CDR3 size: 15 residues. Germline CDR1 reads SGHVT; CDR2 reads SQSDAQ. Trimming removed 10 bases from V and 4 bases from J, with 19 bases in between. CDR3 nucleotides: TGTGCCATTCAGGGACTGAAGGGCCCCACCGGGGAGCTGTTTTTT. Its protein product is CAIQGLKGPTGELFF. Filled out from reference TRBV7-4 and TRBJ2-2, the complete variable domain reads GAGVSQSPRYKVAKRGRDVALRCDSISGHVTLYWYRQTLGQGSEVLTYSQSDAQRDKSGRPSGRFSAERPERSVSTLKIQRTEQGDSAVYLCAIQGLKGPTGELFFGEGSRLTVL.

The rearrangement links TRBV4-3 to TRBJ1-4; 7 nucleotides align to TRBD1. The CDR3 extends over 16 amino acids. The germline V gene encodes CDR1 LGHNA and CDR2 YSLEER. With V trimmed by 1 base and J by 4 bases, 6 bases remained unmatched. The CDR3 region is CASSQVRTGFNEKLFF. In DNA, the CDR3 is TGCGCCAGCAGCCAAGTAAGGACAGGCTTTAATGAAAAACTGTTTTTT.

This clone was counted once. The CDR3 sequence: CAISAGASGRGSYNEQFF. CDR3 nucleotide sequence: TGTGCCATCAGCGCCGGGGCTAGCGGGAGGGGTTCCTACAATGAGCAGTTCTTC. The gene calls are TRBV10-3 and TRBJ2-1; 12 nucleotides match TRBD2. CDR1 and CDR2 from the germline V gene are ENHRY and SYGVKD. This CDR3 spans 18 amino acids. Trimming at V came to 6 bases and at J to 1 base, leaving 10 bases not matched to a gene.

The table lists this clone with a few counts. The gene calls are TRBV28 and TRBJ1-5, with unresolved D. Germline CDR1 is MDHEN and CDR2 is SYDVKM. The V end was cut by 7 bases, the J end by 2 bases, with 15 bases between. The CDR3 length is 15 residues. The CDR3 DNA is TGTGCCAGCACCATTCCGGGTCGAGGCAATCAGCCCCAGCATTTT. Protein product: CASTIPGRGNQPQHF.

This clone was observed a single time. The J gene is TRBJ2-3, the V gene TRBV6-5, with D unresolved. Trimming cost V 8 bases and J 2 bases, with 11 bases left between them. The germline V gene encodes CDR1 MNHEY and CDR2 SVGAGI. The CDR3 length is 13 residues. CDR3 region: CASVSTATDTQYF. DNA of the CDR3: TGTGCCAGCGTTTCAACAGCCACAGATACGCAGTATTTT.

V usage is TRBV11-1 and J usage is TRBJ2-5; possible D gene TRBD2, 6 bases. The CDR3 has 14 residues. The germline V and J ends were trimmed by 7 bases and 5 bases, with 17 bases remaining between them. Germline CDR1 reads SGHAT; CDR2 reads FQDESV (reference sequence). In DNA form, the CDR3 reads TGTGCCAGCACCCCTGGGCCAGGGAGGGAGACCCAGTACTTC. Protein: CASTPGPGRETQYF.

This clone occurred once. The rearrangement uses TRBV5-1 and TRBJ2-5; D uncertain. The CDR3 length is 15 residues. Trimming shortened V by 0 bases and J by 2 bases, and 11 bases separated the two germline ends. Germline values: CDR1 SGHRS, CDR2 YFSETQ. Here the CDR3 reads CASSLVGAAQETQYF. CDR3 in DNA: TGCGCCAGCAGCTTGGTAGGTGCGGCACAAGAGACCCAGTACTTC. Full variable domain (outside the CDR3, taken from reference TRBV5-1 and TRBJ2-5): KAGVTQTPRYLIKTRGQQVTLSCSPISGHRSVSWYQQTPGQGLQFLFEYFSETQRNKGNFPGRFSGRQFSNSRSEMNVSTLELGDSALYLCASSLVGAAQETQYFGPGTRLLVL.

The chain has TRBV5-1 and TRBJ2-1, with 7 nucleotides matching TRBD1. J lost 4 bases, V lost 0 bases, and 7 bases had no gene match. The germline V gene encodes CDR1 SGHRS and CDR2 YFSETQ. This CDR3 has 16 residues. This chain's CDR3 is CASSLDPGDSYNEQFF. CDR3 coding DNA: TGCGCCAGCAGCTTGGATCCCGGGGACAGTTACAATGAGCAGTTCTTC.

V is TRBV14 and J is TRBJ1-2; 8 bases line up with TRBD1. CDR1 is SGHDN and CDR2 is FVKESK in the germline V gene. V shed 0 bases and J 5 bases; nucleotides not matched to a gene: 5. This CDR3 is built from 15 residues. The CDR3 spells CASSQDWQGAYGYTF. The CDR3 DNA follows: TGTGCCAGCAGCCAAGATTGGCAGGGGGCTTATGGCTACACCTTC.